The 31 T cell receptor beta chains below were found in one sample sequenced in a study of OX40 agonist ivuxolimab in advanced cancers. Clones were sequenced by immunoSEQ multiplex PCR, and TCRdb holds only the in-frame ones, with some missing. The repertoire consists of more than 45,000 clones, with about 87% occurring once and the leading ten covering 11%. Sequenced here: CD4+ or CD8+ T cells sorted from blood, sampled in a trial of the OX40 agonist ivuxolimab. The receptor set was obtained from an adult with an advanced solid tumor such as melanoma, head and neck, liver or kidney cancer.

A few counts support this clone. The chain has TRBV27 and TRBJ2-5; 7 bases line up with TRBD1. Losses at the gene ends were 6 bases for V and 4 bases for J; bases not matched to a gene: 11. Germline assignment: CDR1 MNHEY and CDR2 SMNVEV (reference sequence). The CDR3 runs 15 residues. CDR3 region: CASRTRTGVRETQYF. In DNA, the CDR3 is TGTGCCAGCAGAACCCGCACAGGGGTCAGAGAGACCCAGTACTTC.

This rearrangement joins TRBV4-1 to TRBJ2-2, with unresolved D. V was cut by 4 bases and J by 3 bases, with 12 bases left in between. Germline CDR1 reads MGHRA; CDR2 reads YSYEKL. CDR3 length: 15 residues. CDR3 in amino acids: CASSPGTAYTGELFF. The CDR3 DNA follows: TGCGCCAGCAGCCCCGGCACTGCGTACACCGGGGAGCTGTTTTTT.

The chain uses TRBV7-8 and TRBJ2-1; D remains ambiguous. V was shortened by 1 base and J by 3 bases, with 7 bases between the two germline ends. This CDR3 is built from 14 residues. Germline CDR1 reads SGHVS; CDR2 reads FQNEAQ. For the CDR3, the DNA is TGTGCCAGCAGCTTAGAACAGAACTACAATGAGCAGTTCTTC. This codes for CASSLEQNYNEQFF.

This chain joins TRBV13 and TRBJ2-2; D possibly corresponds to TRBD1 (5 bases). V lost 2 bases, J lost 0 bases, and 7 bases lay in between. The CDR3 spans 15 residues. CDR1 PRHDT and CDR2 FYEKMQ come from the germline V gene (reference sequence). CDR3 protein: CASSLQGSNTGELFF. The DNA of the CDR3 is TGTGCCAGCAGCTTACAGGGCTCGAACACCGGGGAGCTGTTTTTT.

Within the sample, this clone is medium-sized. CDR3 loop: CATIGGTEQFF. Here the CDR3 DNA reads TGTGCCACCATAGGGGGTACTGAGCAGTTCTTC. V and J are TRBV10-3 and TRBJ2-1; TRBD1 is a possible D gene (6 bases). Germline CDR1 is ENHRY and CDR2 is SYGVKD. CDR3 length: 11 amino acids. V was shortened by 10 bases and J by 9 bases, with 13 bases between the two germline ends.

This chain links TRBV4-2 with TRBJ1-2; the match to TRBD1 covers 9 bases. Germline values: CDR1 LGHNA, CDR2 YNFKEQ. Losses at the gene ends were 5 bases for V and 5 bases for J; bases not matched to a gene: 12. The CDR3 contains 16 residues. This CDR3 is CASSLAGQGTRYGYTF. In DNA form, the CDR3 reads TGTGCCAGCAGCTTGGCCGGACAGGGGACGAGGTATGGCTACACCTTC.

This clone was recorded once. Other nucleotide sequences from this sample produce the same CDR3. The rearrangement links TRBV27 to TRBJ2-5; D gene unclear. V was cut by 3 bases and J by 2 bases, with 1 base left in between. The CDR3 is 11 residues long. Germline lookup yields CDR1 MNHEY and CDR2 SMNVEV (reference sequence). The CDR3 protein is CASSFQETQYF. CDR3 in DNA: TGTGCCAGCAGTTTTCAAGAGACCCAGTACTTC.

The chain employs TRBV5-1 and TRBJ2-2; possible D gene TRBD2, 5 bases. CDR1 and CDR2 (germline): SGHRS, YFSETQ. V dropped 2 bases and J dropped 6 bases, with 5 bases sitting between them. The CDR3 sequence is 12 residues long. The CDR3 is CASSFSAGELFF. In DNA form, the CDR3 reads TGCGCCAGCAGCTTTAGCGCCGGGGAGCTGTTTTTT.

The V and J genes are TRBV5-1 and TRBJ2-7, with D tentatively TRBD1 or TRBD2 (5 bases each). Per germline, CDR1 SGHRS and CDR2 YFSETQ. The CDR3 covers 14 residues. With 0 bases removed from V and 7 bases from J, the gap between germline ends came to 14 bases. Written as DNA, the CDR3 is TGCGCCAGCAGCTTGGCCGGGACCCAGCGAGAGCAGTACTTC. Protein: CASSLAGTQREQYF.

The CDR3 bases are TGTGCCAGGTCGCAGTGGTCTAGCACAGATACGCAGTATTTT. Translating gives CARSQWSSTDTQYF. The chain joins TRBV6-4 to TRBJ2-3; D gene ambiguous. The CDR3 loop spans 14 amino acids. The V gene lost 9 bases and the J gene lost 0 bases, with 13 bases spanning the gap. Per the germline V gene, CDR1 is MRHNA and CDR2 is SNTAGT.

The chain uses TRBV7-9 and TRBJ1-2, with D possibly being TRBD1 (5 bases). Germline-derived CDR1 and CDR2 are SEHNR and FQNEAQ (reference sequence). V gave up 1 base and J gave up 6 bases, with 9 bases separating them. CDR3 length: 13 amino acids. The CDR3 DNA follows: TGTGCCAGCAGCTTAGAACAGGACAATGGCTACACCTTC. Protein product: CASSLEQDNGYTF.

The rearrangement joins TRBV4-1 to TRBJ2-7; D is perhaps TRBD1 (5 bases). The V end was cut by 4 bases, the J end by 3 bases, with 13 bases between. CDR1 is MGHRA and CDR2 is YSYEKL in the germline V gene. The CDR3 extends over 14 amino acids. CDR3 loop: CASSLQTVHYEQYF. The DNA for the CDR3 is TGCGCCAGCAGCCTACAGACAGTCCACTACGAGCAGTACTTC.

The chain couples TRBV7-9 to TRBJ2-4; tentatively, D is TRBD1 or TRBD2 (5 bases each). The CDR3 length is 17 residues. CDR1 and CDR2 (germline): SEHNR, FQNEAQ (reference sequence). Trimming took off 1 base at V and 0 bases at J, with 13 bases between the two ends. Here the CDR3 reads CASSLGWDGLAKNIQYF. In nucleotides, the CDR3 is TGTGCCAGCAGCTTAGGGTGGGACGGGCTAGCCAAAAACATTCAGTACTTC.

V and J are TRBV5-4 and TRBJ2-3; D not resolved. CDR3 length: 15 amino acids. Germline CDR1 is SGHNT and CDR2 is YYREEE (reference sequence). Trimming cost V 0 bases and J 0 bases, with 8 bases left between them. The CDR3 loop reads CASSLGGASTDTQYF. The CDR3 DNA reads TGTGCCAGCAGCTTGGGGGGTGCCAGCACAGATACGCAGTATTTT. The full variable domain, in which reference TRBV5-4 and TRBJ2-3 provide the parts outside the CDR3, is ETGVTQSPTHLIKTRGQQVTLRCSSQSGHNTVSWYQQALGQGPQFIFQYYREEENGRGNFPPRFSGLQFPNYSSELNVNALELDDSALYLCASSLGGASTDTQYFGPGTRLTVL.

The V and J genes are TRBV6-4 and TRBJ2-1, with 11 positions matching TRBD2. Germline CDR1 is MRHNA and CDR2 is SNTAGT. The length of the CDR3 is 15 residues. With V trimmed by 3 bases and J by 4 bases, 2 bases remained unmatched. The CDR3 protein is CASSDLAGGYNEQFF. CDR3 in DNA: TGTGCCAGCAGTGATCTAGCGGGAGGTTACAATGAGCAGTTCTTC.

This chain uses TRBV11-2 with TRBJ2-1; tentatively, D is TRBD2 (5 bases). CDR3 length: 15 residues. Trimming took off 1 base at V and 3 bases at J, with 10 bases between the two ends. The V gene's germline CDR1 is SGHAT and CDR2 FQNNGV. CDR3 in amino acids: CASSLGPTNYNEQFF. CDR3 nucleotide sequence: TGTGCCAGCAGCTTAGGCCCGACTAACTACAATGAGCAGTTCTTC.

CDR3 coding DNA: TGTGCCAGCAGTTTATCCGGGACAGGACAGTTCTTC. This encodes CASSLSGTGQFF. This sequence joins TRBV6-5 and TRBJ2-1; 8 bases fit TRBD1. Germline CDR1 MNHEY, CDR2 SVGAGI. V gave up 4 bases and J gave up 13 bases; unmatched junction bases: 6. The CDR3 is 12 amino acids.

The rearrangement joins TRBV29-1 to TRBJ2-5; 7 positions agree with TRBD1. Germline V gene sequence: CDR1 SQVTM, CDR2 ANQGSEA. The V segment lost 6 bases and the J segment 2 bases; nucleotides outside the gene matches: 9. The CDR3 loop spans 14 amino acids. CDR3 amino acids: CSVGRTGRQETQYF. The CDR3 DNA follows: TGCAGCGTCGGCCGGACAGGACGGCAAGAGACCCAGTACTTC.

The V and J genes are TRBV6-5 and TRBJ2-5; D gene ambiguous. From germline, CDR1 is MNHEY and CDR2 SVGAGI. V was shortened by 4 bases and J by 0 bases, with 9 bases between the two germline ends. The CDR3 extends over 14 amino acids. This chain's CDR3 is CASSSQTNQETQYF. CDR3 bases: TGTGCCAGCAGTTCCCAGACAAACCAAGAGACCCAGTACTTC.

The chain links TRBV2 to TRBJ2-5; D perhaps matches TRBD2 (5 bases). This CDR3 comprises 13 residues. Trimming took 9 bases from V and 5 from J, leaving 16 bases between them. The V gene's germline CDR1 is SNHLY and CDR2 FYNNEI. CDR3 DNA: TGTGCCAGTTTGACGGGGATGCTTGAGACCCAGTACTTC. Encoded protein: CASLTGMLETQYF.

J is TRBJ2-3 and V is TRBV21-1. TRBV21-1 is a pseudogene. The CDR3 is 16 residues long. CDR3: CASSKAARPVTDTQYF. CDR3 DNA: TGTGCCAGCAGCAAAGCGGCCCGGCCGGTCACAGATACGCAGTATTTT.

The chain joins TRBV13 to TRBJ2-2; TRBD1 is a possible D gene (5 bases). The CDR3 is 14 amino acids. Germline V lookup: CDR1 PRHDT, CDR2 FYEKMQ (reference sequence). With 9 bases removed from V and 6 bases from J, the gap between germline ends came to 17 bases. DNA for the CDR3: TGTGCCAGGATTCAGGGTGGGGTCCCCGGGGAGCTGTTTTTT. This sequence encodes CARIQGGVPGELFF.

J is TRBJ2-2 and V is TRBV10-3, with 8 bases lining up with TRBD2. J gave up 5 bases and V 10 bases, and 9 bases lay outside the gene matches. The CDR3 covers 14 residues. The germline V gene has CDR1 ENHRY and CDR2 SYGVKD. CDR3 sequence reads: CATQSSGVTGELFF. The CDR3 nucleotides are TGTGCCACCCAGAGTAGCGGGGTAACCGGGGAGCTGTTTTTT.

The J gene is TRBJ2-7, the V gene TRBV5-1; D may be TRBD2 (6 bases). Germline lookup yields CDR1 SGHRS and CDR2 YFSETQ. CDR3 length: 15 residues. Trimming took 3 bases from V and 0 from J, leaving 13 bases between them. The CDR3 DNA reads as TGCGCCAGCAGCTGGGGGGACTCCAGCTCCTACGAGCAGTACTTC. The encoded protein is CASSWGDSSSYEQYF.

The J gene is TRBJ2-4, the V gene TRBV11-2; tentative D call: TRBD2 (6 bases). Germline assignment: CDR1 SGHAT and CDR2 FQNNGV. The CDR3 loop spans 12 amino acids. Trimming removed 8 bases at V and 8 bases at J, with 13 bases between. CDR3 bases: TGTGCCAGCGAGGGACTCAGGGACATTCAGTACTTC. This codes for CASEGLRDIQYF.

The chain uses TRBV9 and TRBJ2-1; 11 bases map to TRBD2. The CDR3 extends over 16 amino acids. The germline V gene has CDR1 SGDLS and CDR2 YYNGEE. Trimming removed 0 bases from V and 9 bases from J; junction bases left unmatched: 8. The CDR3 nucleotides read TGTGCCAGCAGCGTAGAGCTAGCGGGGGGTTTGGGTGAGCAGTTCTTC. This encodes CASSVELAGGLGEQFF.

This clone was recorded once. V and J are TRBV6-5 and TRBJ2-5; D might be TRBD1 (6 bases). Trimming cost V 4 bases and J 4 bases, with 19 bases left between them. This CDR3 contains 16 residues. Germline V gene data show CDR1 as MNHEY and CDR2 as SVGAGI. CDR3 sequence reads: CASSSLRQEGGETQYF. The CDR3 nucleotides are TGTGCCAGCAGTTCACTTAGACAGGAAGGGGGAGAGACCCAGTACTTC.

CDR3 amino acids: CSVEDPGANTIYF. The CDR3 DNA sequence: TGCAGCGTTGAAGATCCGGGGGCCAACACCATATATTTT. This rearrangement joins TRBV29-1 to TRBJ1-3, with D maybe TRBD1 (6 bases). The germline gives CDR1 SQVTM, CDR2 ANQGSEA. Trimming pared 0 bases from V and 7 bases from J, leaving 10 bases between. CDR3 size: 13 residues. The whole variable domain, filled in from reference TRBV29-1 and TRBJ1-3, reads SAVISQKPSRDICQRGTSLTIQCQVDSQVTMMFWYRQQPGQSLTLIATANQGSEATYESGFVIDKFPISRPNLTFSTLTVSNMSPEDSSIYLCSVEDPGANTIYFGEGSWLTVV.

The J gene is TRBJ2-1, the V gene TRBV5-4; the D is unclear. The germline V gene has CDR1 SGHNT and CDR2 YYREEE (reference sequence). The CDR3 runs to 16 residues. V lost 4 bases and J lost 0, with 14 bases in between. This chain's CDR3 is CASSQPTSGSYNEQFF. CDR3 bases: TGTGCCAGCAGCCAACCGACATCGGGCTCCTACAATGAGCAGTTCTTC. The full variable domain, with the rest looked up from reference TRBV5-4 and TRBJ2-1, is ETGVTQSPTHLIKTRGQQVTLRCSSQSGHNTVSWYQQALGQGPQFIFQYYREEENGRGNFPPRFSGLQFPNYSSELNVNALELDDSALYLCASSQPTSGSYNEQFFGPGTRLTVL.

The V call is TRBV7-6, the J call TRBJ1-1; 9 nucleotides match TRBD1. Germline V lookup: CDR1 SGHVS, CDR2 FNYEAQ. There are 16 residues in the CDR3. Trimming removed 5 bases from V and 7 bases from J; junction bases left unmatched: 14. As DNA, the CDR3 is TGTGCCAGCAGCCCTACAGGGACAGGGCCTTTTGTTGAAGCTTTCTTT. Its protein product is CASSPTGTGPFVEAFF. Full variable domain (outside the CDR3, taken from reference TRBV7-6 and TRBJ1-1): GAGVSQSPRYKVTKRGQDVALRCDPISGHVSLYWYRQALGQGPEFLTYFNYEAQQDKSGLPNDRFSAERPEGSISTLTIQRTEQRDSAMYRCASSPTGTGPFVEAFFGQGTRLTVV.

The chain couples TRBV5-5 to TRBJ2-2, with D perhaps TRBD2 (6 bases). The CDR3 length is 16 residues. V was shortened by 0 bases and J by 3 bases, with 12 bases between the two germline ends. Germline CDR1 is SGHKS and CDR2 is YYEKEE (reference sequence). This chain's CDR3 is CASSLGRGAYTGELFF. The DNA of the CDR3 is TGTGCCAGCAGCTTGGGTCGCGGGGCTTACACCGGGGAGCTGTTTTTT.